Following are 10 T cell receptor beta chains from one sample sequenced in a study of blood T cell repertoires in COVID-19. Using immunoSEQ multiplex PCR, the repertoire was profiled, and TCRdb retains in-frame clones only, with some absent. The sample has approximately 99,000 clones; approximately 85% are singletons. The sample taken for sequencing was peripheral blood. The receptor source for this set is a human donor in a cohort sampled during active COVID-19.

The V call is TRBV27, the J call TRBJ2-1; 12 bases align to TRBD2. The CDR3 totals 16 residues. CDR1 and CDR2 from the germline V gene are MNHEY and SMNVEV (reference sequence). J gave up 9 bases and V 5 bases, and 11 bases lay outside the gene matches. CDR3 nucleotides: TGTGCCAGCAGTATCCGGACTAGCGGGGTCTTCTTTGAGCAGTTCTTC. Protein: CASSIRTSGVFFEQFF.

Here the CDR3 reads CASFVPGQGGYGYTF. The CDR3 region has the DNA TGTGCCAGCTTCGTCCCGGGACAGGGGGGCTATGGCTACACCTTC. This chain connects TRBV18 to TRBJ1-2; TRBD1 matches at 11 bases. The J segment lost 4 bases and the V segment lost 7 bases, leaving 8 bases of the junction unmatched. The CDR3 is 15 residues long. Germline V gene sequence: CDR1 KGHSH, CDR2 LQKENI.

The chain recombines TRBV11-2 with TRBJ2-1; D remains ambiguous. CDR1 is SGHAT and CDR2 is FQNNGV in the germline V gene. Trimming stripped 3 bases from V and 9 bases from J, with 6 bases between. There are 11 residues in the CDR3. The CDR3 region has the DNA TGTGCCAGCAGCTTTGGGCCTGAGCAGTTCTTC. Residues: CASSFGPEQFF.

Only a few counts were recorded for this clone. The chain couples TRBV11-1 to TRBJ2-7; 8 bases match TRBD1. With V trimmed by 6 bases and J by 3 bases, 10 bases remained unmatched. This CDR3 is 15 amino acids long. CDR1 SGHAT and CDR2 FQDESV come from the germline V gene (reference sequence). DNA of the CDR3: TGTGCCAGCAGTCCCTTGACAGGGGCGGACTACGAGCAGTACTTC. Translated: CASSPLTGADYEQYF. Looking up the rest from reference TRBV11-1 and TRBJ2-7 gives the full variable domain: EAEVAQSPRYKITEKSQAVAFWCDPISGHATLYWYRQILGQGPELLVQFQDESVVDDSQLPKDRFSAERLKGVDSTLKIQPAELGDSAMYLCASSPLTGADYEQYFGPGTRLTVT.

A few counts support this clone. The genes are TRBV7-9 and TRBJ1-4; 7 nucleotides match TRBD1. Germline V gene lookup returns CDR1 SEHNR and CDR2 FQNEAQ (reference sequence). V lost 10 bases to trimming and J lost 3 bases; unmatched junction nucleotides: 2. The CDR3 length is 12 residues. The CDR3 nucleotides are TGTGCCACCACAGGGGCTAATGAAAAACTGTTTTTT. It yields the protein CATTGANEKLFF.

The chain employs TRBV15 and TRBJ1-2, with a possible D match to TRBD1 (5 bases). V lost 4 bases and J lost 4, with 13 bases in between. There are 14 residues in the CDR3. The germline CDR1 and CDR2 sequences are LNHNV and YYDKDF (reference sequence). The CDR3 DNA reads as TGTGCCACCAGCACCGGTCGGGGGGGCTATGGCTACACCTTC. Its translation is CATSTGRGGYGYTF.

V gene TRBV2 combines with J gene TRBJ2-1; D may be TRBD2 (5 bases). Looked up from germline, CDR1 is SNHLY and CDR2 is FYNNEI. V was cut by 7 bases and J by 6 bases, with 13 bases left in between. The CDR3 extends over 13 amino acids. The CDR3 loop reads CASNIGISNEQFF. The CDR3 bases are TGTGCCAGCAACATCGGGATTAGCAATGAGCAGTTCTTC.

The rearrangement joins TRBV12-5 to TRBJ1-5; the D gene is possibly TRBD1 (5 bases). The germline V and J ends were trimmed by 2 bases and 2 bases, with 13 bases remaining between them. The CDR3 covers 16 residues. The germline CDR1 and CDR2 sequences are LGHNT and FRNRAP. For the CDR3, the DNA is TGTGCTAGTGGTTTGAAGGCAGGGCGGCGCAATCAGCCCCAGCATTTT. Translated: CASGLKAGRRNQPQHF.

V gene TRBV4-1 combines with J gene TRBJ2-1, with 8 bases lining up with TRBD2. The V and J ends lost 4 bases and 5 bases, in that order; junction bases with no gene match: 22. The CDR3 length is 20 residues. Germline V gene data show CDR1 as MGHRA and CDR2 as YSYEKL. This chain's CDR3 is CASSPSRAVVRGTRDNEQFF. CDR3 in DNA: TGCGCCAGCAGCCCCTCCAGGGCGGTCGTACGAGGGACTAGGGACAATGAGCAGTTCTTC.

The chain joins TRBV6-5 to TRBJ2-1; no clear D gene. The CDR3 contains 15 residues. Germline-derived CDR1 and CDR2 are MNHEY and SVGAGI. V lost 7 bases and J 2 bases, leaving 15 bases between the germline ends. The CDR3 nucleotides read TGTGCCAGCACCCTCGCGGCCGGCCCCTACAATGAGCAGTTCTTC. This sequence encodes CASTLAAGPYNEQFF.